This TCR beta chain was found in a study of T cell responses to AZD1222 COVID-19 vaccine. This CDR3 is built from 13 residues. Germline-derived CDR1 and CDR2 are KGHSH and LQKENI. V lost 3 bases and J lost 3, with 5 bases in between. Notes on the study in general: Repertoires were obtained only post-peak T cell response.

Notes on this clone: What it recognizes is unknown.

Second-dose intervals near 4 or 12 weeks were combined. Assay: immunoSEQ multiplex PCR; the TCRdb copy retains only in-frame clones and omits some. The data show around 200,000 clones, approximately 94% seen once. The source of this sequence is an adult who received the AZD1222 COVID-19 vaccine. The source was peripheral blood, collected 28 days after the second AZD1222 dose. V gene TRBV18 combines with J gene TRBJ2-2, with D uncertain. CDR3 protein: CASSPSYTGELFF. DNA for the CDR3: TGTGCCAGCTCACCTTCTTACACCGGGGAGCTGTTTTTT. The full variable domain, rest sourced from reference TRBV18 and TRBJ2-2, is NAGVMQNPRHLVRRRGQEARLRCSPMKGHSHVYWYRQLPEEGLKFMVYLQKENIIDESGMPKERFSAEFPKEGPSILRIQQVVRGDSAAYFCASSPSYTGELFFGEGSRLTVL.